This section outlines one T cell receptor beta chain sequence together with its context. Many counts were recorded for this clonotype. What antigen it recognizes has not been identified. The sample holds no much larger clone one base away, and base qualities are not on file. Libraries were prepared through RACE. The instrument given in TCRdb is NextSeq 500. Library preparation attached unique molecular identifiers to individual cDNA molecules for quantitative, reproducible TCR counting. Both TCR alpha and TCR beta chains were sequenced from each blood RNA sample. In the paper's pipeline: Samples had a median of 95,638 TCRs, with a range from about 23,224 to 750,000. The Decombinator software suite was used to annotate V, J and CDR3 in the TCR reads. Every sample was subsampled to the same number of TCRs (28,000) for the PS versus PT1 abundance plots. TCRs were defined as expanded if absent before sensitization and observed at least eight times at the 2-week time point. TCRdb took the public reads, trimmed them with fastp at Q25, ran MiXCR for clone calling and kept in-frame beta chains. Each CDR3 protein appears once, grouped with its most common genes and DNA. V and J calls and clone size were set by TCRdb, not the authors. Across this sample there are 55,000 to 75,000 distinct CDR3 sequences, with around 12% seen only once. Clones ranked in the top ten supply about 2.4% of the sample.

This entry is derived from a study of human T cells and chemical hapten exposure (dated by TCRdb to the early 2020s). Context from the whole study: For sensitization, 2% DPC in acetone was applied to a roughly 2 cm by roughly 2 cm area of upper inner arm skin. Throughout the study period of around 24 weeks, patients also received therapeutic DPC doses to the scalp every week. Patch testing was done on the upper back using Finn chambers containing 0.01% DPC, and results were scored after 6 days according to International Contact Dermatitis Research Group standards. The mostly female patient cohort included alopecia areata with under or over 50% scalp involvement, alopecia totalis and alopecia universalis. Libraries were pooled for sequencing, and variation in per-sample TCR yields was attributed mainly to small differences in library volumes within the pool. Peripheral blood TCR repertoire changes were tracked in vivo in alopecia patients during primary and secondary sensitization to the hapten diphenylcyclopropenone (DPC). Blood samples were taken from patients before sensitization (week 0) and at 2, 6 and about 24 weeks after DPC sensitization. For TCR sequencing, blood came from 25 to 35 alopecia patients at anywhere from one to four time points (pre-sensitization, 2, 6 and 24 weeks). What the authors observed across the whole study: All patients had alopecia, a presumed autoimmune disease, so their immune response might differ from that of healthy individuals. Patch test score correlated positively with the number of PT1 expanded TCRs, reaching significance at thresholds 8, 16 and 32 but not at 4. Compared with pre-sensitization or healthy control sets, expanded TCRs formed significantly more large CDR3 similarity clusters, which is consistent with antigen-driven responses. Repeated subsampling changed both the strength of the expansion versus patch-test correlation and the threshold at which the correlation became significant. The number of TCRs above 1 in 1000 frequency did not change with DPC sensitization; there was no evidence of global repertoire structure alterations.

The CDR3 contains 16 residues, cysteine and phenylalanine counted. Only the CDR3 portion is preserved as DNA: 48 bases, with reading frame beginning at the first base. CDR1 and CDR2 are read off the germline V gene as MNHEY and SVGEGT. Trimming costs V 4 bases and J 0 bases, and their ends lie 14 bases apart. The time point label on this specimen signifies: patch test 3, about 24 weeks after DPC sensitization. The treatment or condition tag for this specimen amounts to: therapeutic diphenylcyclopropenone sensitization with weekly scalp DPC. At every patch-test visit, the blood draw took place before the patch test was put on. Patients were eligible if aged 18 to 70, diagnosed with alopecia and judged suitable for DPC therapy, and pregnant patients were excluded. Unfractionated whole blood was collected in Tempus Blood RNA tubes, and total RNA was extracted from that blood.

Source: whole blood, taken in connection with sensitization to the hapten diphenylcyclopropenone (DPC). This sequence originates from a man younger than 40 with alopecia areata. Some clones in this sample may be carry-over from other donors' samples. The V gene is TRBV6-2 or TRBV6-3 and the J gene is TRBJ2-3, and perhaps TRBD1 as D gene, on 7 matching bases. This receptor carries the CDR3 CASSSGGLPSTDTQYF. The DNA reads TGTGCCAGCAGTTCAGGGGGGCTCCCCAGCACAGATACGCAGTATTTT.